Sequencing of this TCR beta chain was carried out in a study of blood T cell repertoires in COVID-19. Whole-study context: There were acute and convalescent COVID-19 samples, and they came from the United States, Italy and Spain. Sources were T cells, B-cell-depleted T cells, or PBMCs; the material itself was cDNA or gDNA.

After removal of 10 bases from V and 3 bases from J, the junction contained 11 bases not matched to a gene. CDR3 length equals 14 residues. Germline values: CDR1 LNHDA, CDR2 SQIVND (reference sequence). In the original processing: Amplification with reference gene primers provided the estimates of nucleated cell counts. Assay used: immunoSEQ multiplex PCR; TCRdb lists only in-frame clones, some missing. That table gives V, J and clone size, and the DNA gave D and trimming. The table has 100,000 or so clones, approximately 85% seen once. The TCR was taken from a human donor in a cohort sampled during active COVID-19. V gene TRBV19 combines with J gene TRBJ2-7; 8 bases map to TRBD2. The sample consisted of peripheral blood. CDR3 DNA sequence: TGTGCCACTGAAGCAGCGGGAGACCGCTACGAGCAGTACTTC. This sequence encodes CATEAAGDRYEQYF.